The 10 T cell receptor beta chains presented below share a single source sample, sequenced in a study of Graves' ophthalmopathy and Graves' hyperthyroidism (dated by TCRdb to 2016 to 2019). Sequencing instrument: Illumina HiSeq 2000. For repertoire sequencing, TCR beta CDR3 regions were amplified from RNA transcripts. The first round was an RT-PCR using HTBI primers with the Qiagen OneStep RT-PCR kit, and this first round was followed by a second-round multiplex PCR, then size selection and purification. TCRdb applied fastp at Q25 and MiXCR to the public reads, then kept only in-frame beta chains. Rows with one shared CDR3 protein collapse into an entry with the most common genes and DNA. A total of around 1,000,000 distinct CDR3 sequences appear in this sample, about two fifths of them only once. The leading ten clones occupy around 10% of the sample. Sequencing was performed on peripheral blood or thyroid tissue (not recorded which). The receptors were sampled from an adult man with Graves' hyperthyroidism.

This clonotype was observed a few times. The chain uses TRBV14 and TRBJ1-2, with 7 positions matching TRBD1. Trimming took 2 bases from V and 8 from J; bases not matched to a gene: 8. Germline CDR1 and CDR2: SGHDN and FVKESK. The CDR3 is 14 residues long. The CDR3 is CASSQRTGFWGYTF. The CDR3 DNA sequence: TGTGCCAGCAGCCAACGGACAGGTTTTTGGGGCTACACCTTC.

The CDR3 sequence is CASTRGQGITQPQHF. In DNA form, the CDR3 reads TGTGCCAGTACCAGAGGACAGGGGATCACGCAGCCCCAGCATTTT. This rearrangement joins TRBV19 to TRBJ1-5; 9 nucleotides line up with TRBD1. CDR1 and CDR2 (germline): LNHDA, SQIVND (reference sequence). This CDR3 contains 15 residues. V gave up 7 bases and J gave up 7 bases; unmatched junction bases: 11. Full variable domain (outside the CDR3, taken from reference TRBV19 and TRBJ1-5): DGGITQSPKYLFRKEGQNVTLSCEQNLNHDAMYWYRQDPGQGLRLIYYSQIVNDFQKGDIAEGYSVSREKKESFPLTVTSAQKNPTAFYLCASTRGQGITQPQHFGDGTRLSIL.

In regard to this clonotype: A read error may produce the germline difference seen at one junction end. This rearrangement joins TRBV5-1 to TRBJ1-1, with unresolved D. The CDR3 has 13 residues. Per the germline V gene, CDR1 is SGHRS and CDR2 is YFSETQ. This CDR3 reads CANSLEGTVRAFF. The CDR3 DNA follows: TGCGCCAACAGCTTGGAGGGCACAGTTCGAGCTTTCTTT.

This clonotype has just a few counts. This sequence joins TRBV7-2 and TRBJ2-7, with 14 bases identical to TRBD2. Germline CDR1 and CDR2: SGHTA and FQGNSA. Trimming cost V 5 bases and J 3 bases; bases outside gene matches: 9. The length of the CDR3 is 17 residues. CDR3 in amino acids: CASSLGTSGRDYYEQYF. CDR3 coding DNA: TGTGCCAGCAGCCTGGGGACTAGCGGGAGAGACTACTACGAGCAGTACTTC.

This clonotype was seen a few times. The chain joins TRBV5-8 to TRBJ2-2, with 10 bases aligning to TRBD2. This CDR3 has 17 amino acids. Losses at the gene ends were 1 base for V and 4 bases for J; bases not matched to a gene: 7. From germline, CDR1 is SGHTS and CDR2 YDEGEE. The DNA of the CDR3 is TGTGCCAGCAGCTTGATTGGTCTAGCGGGAGCCACCGGGGAGCTGTTTTTT. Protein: CASSLIGLAGATGELFF.

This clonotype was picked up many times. The CDR3 DNA is TGTGCCAGCAGCCGCGGGACGGTACGAGAGACCCAGTACTTC. As protein: CASSRGTVRETQYF. The chain recombines TRBV7-8 with TRBJ2-5; D may be TRBD2 (6 bases). The germline CDR1 and CDR2 sequences are SGHVS and FQNEAQ. The V end was cut by 5 bases, the J end by 4 bases, with 14 bases between. CDR3 length equals 14 residues.

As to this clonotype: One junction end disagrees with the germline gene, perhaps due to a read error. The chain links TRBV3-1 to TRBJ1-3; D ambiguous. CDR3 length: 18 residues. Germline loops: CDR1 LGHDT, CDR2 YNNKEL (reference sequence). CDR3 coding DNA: TGCGCCAGCAGCCAATCCCCCGACCGGGCAGATTCTGGAAACACCATATATTTT. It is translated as CASSQSPDRADSGNTIYF.

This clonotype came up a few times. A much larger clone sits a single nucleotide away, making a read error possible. The CDR3 DNA reads TGTGCAGAGCGGGAGTCGGGCGGGGAGCTGTTTTTT. As protein: CAERESGGELFF. The chain has TRBV7-8 and TRBJ2-2, with 8 bases identical to TRBD2. This CDR3 has 12 amino acids. Per the germline V gene, CDR1 is SGHVS and CDR2 is FQNEAQ.

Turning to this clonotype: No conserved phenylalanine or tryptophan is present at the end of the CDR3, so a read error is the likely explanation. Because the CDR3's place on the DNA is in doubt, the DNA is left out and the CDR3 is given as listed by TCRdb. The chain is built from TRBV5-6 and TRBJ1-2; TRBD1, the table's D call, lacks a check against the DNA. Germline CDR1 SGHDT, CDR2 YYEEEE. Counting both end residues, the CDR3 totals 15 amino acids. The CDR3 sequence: CASSPTPPGASFSPY.

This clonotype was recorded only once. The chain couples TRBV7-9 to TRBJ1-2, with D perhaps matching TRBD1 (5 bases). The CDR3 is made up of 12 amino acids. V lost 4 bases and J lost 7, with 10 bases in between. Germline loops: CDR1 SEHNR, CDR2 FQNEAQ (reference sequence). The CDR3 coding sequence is TGTGCCAGCAGCTCAGGGAAGTCTGGCTACACCTTC. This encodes CASSSGKSGYTF.